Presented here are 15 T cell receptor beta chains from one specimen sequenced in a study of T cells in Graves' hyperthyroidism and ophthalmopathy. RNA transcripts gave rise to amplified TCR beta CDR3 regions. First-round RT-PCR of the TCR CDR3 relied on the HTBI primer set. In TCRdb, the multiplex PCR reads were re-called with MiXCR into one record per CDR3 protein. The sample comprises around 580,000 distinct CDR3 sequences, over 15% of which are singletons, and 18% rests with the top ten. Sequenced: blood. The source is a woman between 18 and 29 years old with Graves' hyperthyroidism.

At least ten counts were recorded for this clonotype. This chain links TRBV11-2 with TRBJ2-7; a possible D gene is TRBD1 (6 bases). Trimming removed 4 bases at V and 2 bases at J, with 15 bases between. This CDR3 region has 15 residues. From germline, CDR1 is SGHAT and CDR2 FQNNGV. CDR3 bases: TGTGCCAGCAGCTCATCCCGGTGGGGGCCCTACGAGCAGTACTTC. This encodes CASSSSRWGPYEQYF.

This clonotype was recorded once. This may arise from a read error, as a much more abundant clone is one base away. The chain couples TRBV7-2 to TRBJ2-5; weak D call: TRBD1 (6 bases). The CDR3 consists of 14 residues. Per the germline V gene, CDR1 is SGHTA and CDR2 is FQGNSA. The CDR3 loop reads CVSKTTLGAETQYF. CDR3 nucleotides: TGTGTCAGCAAGACCACGCTGGGGGCGGAGACCCAGTACTTC.

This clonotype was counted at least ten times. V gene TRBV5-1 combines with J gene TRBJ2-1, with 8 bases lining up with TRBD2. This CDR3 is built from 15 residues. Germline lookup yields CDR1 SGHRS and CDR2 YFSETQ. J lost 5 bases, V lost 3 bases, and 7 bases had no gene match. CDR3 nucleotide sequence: TGCGCCAGCAGCTATAATCCGGGACTAGACAATGAGCAGTTCTTC. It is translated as CASSYNPGLDNEQFF.

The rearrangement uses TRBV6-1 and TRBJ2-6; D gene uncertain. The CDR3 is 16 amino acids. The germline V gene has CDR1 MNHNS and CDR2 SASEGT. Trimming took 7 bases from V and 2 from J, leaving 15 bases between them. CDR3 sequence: CASTKISVTGANVLTF. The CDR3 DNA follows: TGTGCCAGCACCAAAATTAGTGTCACTGGGGCCAACGTCCTGACTTTC.

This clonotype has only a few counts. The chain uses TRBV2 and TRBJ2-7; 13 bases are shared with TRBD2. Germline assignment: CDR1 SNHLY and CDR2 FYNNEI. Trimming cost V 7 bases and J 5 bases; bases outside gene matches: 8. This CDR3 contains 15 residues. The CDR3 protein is CASTLLAGGPNEQYF. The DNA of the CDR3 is TGTGCCAGCACCCTACTAGCGGGAGGGCCTAACGAGCAGTACTTC.

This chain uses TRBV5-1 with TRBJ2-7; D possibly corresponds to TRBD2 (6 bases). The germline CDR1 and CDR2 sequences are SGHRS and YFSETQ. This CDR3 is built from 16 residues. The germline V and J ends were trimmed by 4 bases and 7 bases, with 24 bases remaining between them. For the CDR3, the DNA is TGCGCCAGCAGCCCGCTTCCGGGACTCGGGCGGCGGGAGCAGTACTTC. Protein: CASSPLPGLGRREQYF.

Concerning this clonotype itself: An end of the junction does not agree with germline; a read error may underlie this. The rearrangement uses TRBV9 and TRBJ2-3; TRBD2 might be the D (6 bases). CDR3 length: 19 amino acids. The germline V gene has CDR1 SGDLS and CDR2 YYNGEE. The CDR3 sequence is CASSPRDGRASEGPDAQYF. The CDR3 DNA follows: TGTGCCAGCAGCCCCCGCGACGGTAGGGCTAGCGAGGGCCCAGATGCGCAGTATTTT.

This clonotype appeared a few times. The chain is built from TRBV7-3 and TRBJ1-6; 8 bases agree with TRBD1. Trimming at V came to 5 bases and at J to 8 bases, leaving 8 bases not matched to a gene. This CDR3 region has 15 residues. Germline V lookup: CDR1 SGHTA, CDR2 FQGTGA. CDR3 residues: CASSAMTGEHSPLHF. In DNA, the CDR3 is TGTGCCAGCAGCGCGATGACAGGGGAGCATTCACCCCTCCACTTT.

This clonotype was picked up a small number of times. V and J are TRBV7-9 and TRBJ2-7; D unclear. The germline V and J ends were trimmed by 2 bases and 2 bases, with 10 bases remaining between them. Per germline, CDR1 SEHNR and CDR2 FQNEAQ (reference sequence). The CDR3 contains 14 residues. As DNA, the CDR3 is TGTGCCAGCAGCTTATACGGCGTGACCTACGAGCAGTACTTC. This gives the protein CASSLYGVTYEQYF.

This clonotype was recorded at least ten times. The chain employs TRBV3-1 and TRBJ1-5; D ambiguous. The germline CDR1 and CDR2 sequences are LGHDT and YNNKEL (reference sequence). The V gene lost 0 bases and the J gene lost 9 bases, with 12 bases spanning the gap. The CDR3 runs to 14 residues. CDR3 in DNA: TGTGCCAGCAGCCAAGACGGTGGCGGTACGCCCCAGCATTTT. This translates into CASSQDGGGTPQHF.

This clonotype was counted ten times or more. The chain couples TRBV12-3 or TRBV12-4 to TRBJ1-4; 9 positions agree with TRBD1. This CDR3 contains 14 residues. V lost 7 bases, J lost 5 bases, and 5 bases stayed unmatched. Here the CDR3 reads CASTLTGGNEKLFF. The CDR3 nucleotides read TGTGCCAGCACCCTGACAGGGGGGAATGAAAAACTGTTTTTT.

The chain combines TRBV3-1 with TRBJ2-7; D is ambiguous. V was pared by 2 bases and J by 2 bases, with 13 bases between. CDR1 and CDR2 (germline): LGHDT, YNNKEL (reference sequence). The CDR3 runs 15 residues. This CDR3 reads CASSQSLLTPYEQYF. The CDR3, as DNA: TGTGCCAGCAGCCAAAGCCTTTTAACCCCCTACGAGCAGTACTTC.

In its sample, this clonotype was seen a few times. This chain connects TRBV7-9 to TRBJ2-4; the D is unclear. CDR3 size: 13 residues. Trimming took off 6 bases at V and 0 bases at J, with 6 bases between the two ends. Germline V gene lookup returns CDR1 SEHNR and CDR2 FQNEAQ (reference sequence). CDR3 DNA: TGTGCCAGCAGGACGGTAGCCAAAAACATTCAGTACTTC. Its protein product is CASRTVAKNIQYF.

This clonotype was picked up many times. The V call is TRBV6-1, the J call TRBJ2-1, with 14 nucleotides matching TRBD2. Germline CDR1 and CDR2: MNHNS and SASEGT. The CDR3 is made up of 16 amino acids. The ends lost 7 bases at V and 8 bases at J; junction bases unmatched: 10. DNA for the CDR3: TGTGCCAGCACCCTGACTAGCGGGAGGGGTGGTCATGAGCAGTTCTTC. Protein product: CASTLTSGRGGHEQFF.

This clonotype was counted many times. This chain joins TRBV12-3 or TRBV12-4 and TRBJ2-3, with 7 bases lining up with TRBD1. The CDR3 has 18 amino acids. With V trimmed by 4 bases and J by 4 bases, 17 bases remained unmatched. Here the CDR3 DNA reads TGTGCCAGCAGTTCCCCTTTCGCCGGGACAGAAGAACCAGATACGCAGTATTTT. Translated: CASSSPFAGTEEPDTQYF.